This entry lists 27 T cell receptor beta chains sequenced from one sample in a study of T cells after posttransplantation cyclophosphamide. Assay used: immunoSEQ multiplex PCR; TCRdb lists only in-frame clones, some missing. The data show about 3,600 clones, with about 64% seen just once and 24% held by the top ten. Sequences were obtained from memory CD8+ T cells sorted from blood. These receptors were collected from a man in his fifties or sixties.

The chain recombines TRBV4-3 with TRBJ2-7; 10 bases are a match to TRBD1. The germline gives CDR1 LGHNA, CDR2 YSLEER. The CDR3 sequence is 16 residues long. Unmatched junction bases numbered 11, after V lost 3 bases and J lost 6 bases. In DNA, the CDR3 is TGCGCCAGCAGCCAGTTCCCGGGACAGGGGTCGGGCGAGCAGTACTTC. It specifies CASSQFPGQGSGEQYF.

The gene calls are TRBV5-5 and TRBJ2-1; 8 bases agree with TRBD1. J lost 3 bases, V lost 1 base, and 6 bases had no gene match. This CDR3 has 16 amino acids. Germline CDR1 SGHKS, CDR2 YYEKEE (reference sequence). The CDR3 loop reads CASSLMMTGDYNEQFF. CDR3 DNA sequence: TGTGCCAGCAGCTTGATGATGACAGGGGACTACAATGAGCAGTTCTTC.

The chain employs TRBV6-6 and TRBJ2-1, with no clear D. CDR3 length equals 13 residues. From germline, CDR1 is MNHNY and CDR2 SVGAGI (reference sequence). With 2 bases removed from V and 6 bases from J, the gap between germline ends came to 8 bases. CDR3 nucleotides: TGTGCCAGCAGTTACGTCTCACTCAATGAGCAGTTCTTC. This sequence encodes CASSYVSLNEQFF.

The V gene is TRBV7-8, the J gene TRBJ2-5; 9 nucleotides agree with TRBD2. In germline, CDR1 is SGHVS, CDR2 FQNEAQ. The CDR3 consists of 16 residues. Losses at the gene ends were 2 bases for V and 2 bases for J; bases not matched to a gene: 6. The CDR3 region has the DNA TGTGCCAGCAGCTTACGTGTTAGCGGGGGACAAGAGACCCAGTACTTC. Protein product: CASSLRVSGGQETQYF.

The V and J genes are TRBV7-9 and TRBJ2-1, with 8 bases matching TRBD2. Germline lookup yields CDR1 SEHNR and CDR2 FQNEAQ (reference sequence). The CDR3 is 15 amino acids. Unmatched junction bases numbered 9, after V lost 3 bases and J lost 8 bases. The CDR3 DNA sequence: TGTGCCAGCAGCTTCGGAGCGGGGGCGGGGCATGAGCAGTTCTTC. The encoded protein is CASSFGAGAGHEQFF.

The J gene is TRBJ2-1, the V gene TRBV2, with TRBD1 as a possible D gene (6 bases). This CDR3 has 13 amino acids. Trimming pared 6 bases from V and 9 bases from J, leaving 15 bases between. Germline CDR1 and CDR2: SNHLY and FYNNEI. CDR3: CASRGGQLREQFF. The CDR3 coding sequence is TGTGCCAGCAGGGGTGGACAGCTCCGTGAGCAGTTCTTC.

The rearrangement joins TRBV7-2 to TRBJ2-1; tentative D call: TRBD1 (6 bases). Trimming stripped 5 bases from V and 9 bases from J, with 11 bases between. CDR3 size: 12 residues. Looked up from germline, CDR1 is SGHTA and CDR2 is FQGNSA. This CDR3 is CASSPTGPEQFF. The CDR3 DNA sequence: TGTGCCAGCAGCCCCACAGGGCCTGAGCAGTTCTTC.

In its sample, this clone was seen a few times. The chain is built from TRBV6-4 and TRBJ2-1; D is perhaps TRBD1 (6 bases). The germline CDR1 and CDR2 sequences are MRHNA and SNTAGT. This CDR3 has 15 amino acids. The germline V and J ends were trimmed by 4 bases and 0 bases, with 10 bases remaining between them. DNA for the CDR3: TGTGCCAGCAGTGCCGACAGGAGCTCCTACAATGAGCAGTTCTTC. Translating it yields CASSADRSSYNEQFF.

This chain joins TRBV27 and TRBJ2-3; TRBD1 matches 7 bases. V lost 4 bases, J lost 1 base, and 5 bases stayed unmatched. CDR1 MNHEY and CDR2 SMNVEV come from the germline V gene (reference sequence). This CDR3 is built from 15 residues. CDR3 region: CASSYSQGGTDTQYF. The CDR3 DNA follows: TGTGCCAGCAGTTATTCCCAGGGGGGCACAGATACGCAGTATTTT.

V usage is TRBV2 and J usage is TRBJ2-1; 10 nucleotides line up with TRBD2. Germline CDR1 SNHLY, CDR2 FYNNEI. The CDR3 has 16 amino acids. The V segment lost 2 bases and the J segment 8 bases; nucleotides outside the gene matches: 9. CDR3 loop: CASSEPKAGGAHEQFF. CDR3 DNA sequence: TGTGCCAGCAGTGAACCGAAAGCGGGAGGGGCCCATGAGCAGTTCTTC.

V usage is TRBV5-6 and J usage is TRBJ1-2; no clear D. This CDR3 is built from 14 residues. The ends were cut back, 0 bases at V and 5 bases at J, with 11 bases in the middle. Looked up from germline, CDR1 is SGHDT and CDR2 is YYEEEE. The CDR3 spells CASSLEVVPYGYTF. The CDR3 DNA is TGTGCCAGCAGCTTGGAAGTAGTACCTTATGGCTACACCTTC.

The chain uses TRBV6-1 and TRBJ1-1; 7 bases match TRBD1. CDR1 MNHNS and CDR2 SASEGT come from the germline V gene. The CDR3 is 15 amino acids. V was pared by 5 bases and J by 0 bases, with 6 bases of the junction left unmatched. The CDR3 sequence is CASSLDRDLNTEAFF. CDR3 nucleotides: TGTGCCAGCAGTTTAGACAGGGATCTGAACACTGAAGCTTTCTTT.

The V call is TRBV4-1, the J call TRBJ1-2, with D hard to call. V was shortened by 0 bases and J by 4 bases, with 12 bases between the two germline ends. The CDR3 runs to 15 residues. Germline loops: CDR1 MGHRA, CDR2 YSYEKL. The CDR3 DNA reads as TGCGCCAGCAGCCAAGACTCGGTAATCTCCTATGGCTACACCTTC. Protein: CASSQDSVISYGYTF.

CDR3 nucleotides: TGTGCCAGCAGCCCCGGGACAGGAGGAAACTACGAGCAGTACTTC. Encoded protein: CASSPGTGGNYEQYF. This chain links TRBV7-3 with TRBJ2-7, with 8 positions matching TRBD1. The V segment lost 5 bases and the J segment 3 bases; nucleotides outside the gene matches: 9. The CDR3 is made up of 15 amino acids. Germline values: CDR1 SGHTA, CDR2 FQGTGA.

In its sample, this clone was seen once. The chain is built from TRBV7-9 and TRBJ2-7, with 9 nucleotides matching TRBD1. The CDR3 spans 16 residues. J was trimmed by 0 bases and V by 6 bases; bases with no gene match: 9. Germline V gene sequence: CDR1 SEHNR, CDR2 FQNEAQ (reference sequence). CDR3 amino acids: CASREQGASSSYEQYF. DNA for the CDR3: TGTGCCAGCAGGGAACAGGGGGCGTCCAGCTCCTACGAGCAGTACTTC. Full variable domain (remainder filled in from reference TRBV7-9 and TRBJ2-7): DTGVSQNPRHKITKRGQNVTFRCDPISEHNRLYWYRQTLGQGPEFLTYFQNEAQLEKSRLLSDRFSAERPKGSFSTLEIQRTEQGDSAMYLCASREQGASSSYEQYFGPGTRLTVT.

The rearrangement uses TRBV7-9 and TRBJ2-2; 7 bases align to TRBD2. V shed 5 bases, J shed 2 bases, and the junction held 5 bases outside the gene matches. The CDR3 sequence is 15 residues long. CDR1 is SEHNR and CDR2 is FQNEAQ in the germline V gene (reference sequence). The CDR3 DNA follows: TGTGCCAGCAGCGCCACAGCGGGAAACACCGGGGAGCTGTTTTTT. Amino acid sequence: CASSATAGNTGELFF.

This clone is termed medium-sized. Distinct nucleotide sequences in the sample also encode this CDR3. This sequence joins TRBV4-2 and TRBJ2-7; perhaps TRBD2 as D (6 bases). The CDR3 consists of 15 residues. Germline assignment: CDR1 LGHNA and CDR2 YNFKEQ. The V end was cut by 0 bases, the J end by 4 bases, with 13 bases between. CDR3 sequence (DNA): TGTGCCAGCAGCCAAGAAGGTAGCGGAACTTACGAGCAGTACTTC. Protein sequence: CASSQEGSGTYEQYF.

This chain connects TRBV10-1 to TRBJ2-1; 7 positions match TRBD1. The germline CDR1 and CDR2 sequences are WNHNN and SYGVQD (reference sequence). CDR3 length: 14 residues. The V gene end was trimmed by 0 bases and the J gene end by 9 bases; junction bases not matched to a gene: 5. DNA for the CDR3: TGCGCCAGCAGTGAGTCCGAGACAGGGAGTGAGCAGTTCTTC. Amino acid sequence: CASSESETGSEQFF.

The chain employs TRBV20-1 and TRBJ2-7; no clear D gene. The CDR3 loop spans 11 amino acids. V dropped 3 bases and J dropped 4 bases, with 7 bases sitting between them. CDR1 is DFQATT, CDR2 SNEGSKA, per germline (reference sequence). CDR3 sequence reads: CSASLEYEQYF. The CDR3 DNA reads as TGCAGTGCTAGTCTGGAGTACGAGCAGTACTTC.

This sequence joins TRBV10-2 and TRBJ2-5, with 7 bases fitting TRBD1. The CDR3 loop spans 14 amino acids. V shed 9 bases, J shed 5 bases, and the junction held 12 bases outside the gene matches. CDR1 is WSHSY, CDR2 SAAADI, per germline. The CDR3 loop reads CASGRDRVKETQYF. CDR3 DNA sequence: TGCGCCAGTGGACGAGACAGGGTGAAGGAGACCCAGTACTTC.

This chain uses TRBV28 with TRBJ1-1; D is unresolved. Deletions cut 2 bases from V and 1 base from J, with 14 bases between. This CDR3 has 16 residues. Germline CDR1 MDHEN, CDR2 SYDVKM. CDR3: CASSLAAEYWNTEAFF. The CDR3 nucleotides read TGTGCCAGCAGTTTAGCGGCCGAATATTGGAACACTGAAGCTTTCTTT.

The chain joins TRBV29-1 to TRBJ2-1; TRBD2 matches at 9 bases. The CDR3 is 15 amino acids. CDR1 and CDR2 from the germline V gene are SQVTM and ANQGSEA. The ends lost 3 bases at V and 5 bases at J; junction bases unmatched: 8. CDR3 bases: TGCAGCGTTGATTTTGGGACTAGCACAAACAATGAGCAGTTCTTC. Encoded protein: CSVDFGTSTNNEQFF.

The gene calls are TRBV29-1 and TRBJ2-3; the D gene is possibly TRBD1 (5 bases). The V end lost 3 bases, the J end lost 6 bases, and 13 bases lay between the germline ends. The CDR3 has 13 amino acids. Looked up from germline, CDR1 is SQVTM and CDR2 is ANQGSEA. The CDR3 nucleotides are TGCAGCGTTGAGTTGCCAGGGTCGGATACGCAGTATTTT. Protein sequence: CSVELPGSDTQYF.

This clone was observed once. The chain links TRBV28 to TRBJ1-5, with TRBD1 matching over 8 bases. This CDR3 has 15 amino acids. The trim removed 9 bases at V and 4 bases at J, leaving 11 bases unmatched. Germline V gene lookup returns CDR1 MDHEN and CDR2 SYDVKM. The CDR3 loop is CARGKLGTGNQPQHF. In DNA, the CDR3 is TGTGCCAGGGGTAAACTCGGGACAGGAAATCAGCCCCAGCATTTT.

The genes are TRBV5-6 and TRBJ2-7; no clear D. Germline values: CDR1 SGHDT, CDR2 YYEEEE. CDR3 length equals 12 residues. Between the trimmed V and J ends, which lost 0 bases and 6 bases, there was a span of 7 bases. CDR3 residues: CASSLALAEQYF. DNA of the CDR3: TGTGCCAGCAGCTTGGCCCTGGCCGAGCAGTACTTC.

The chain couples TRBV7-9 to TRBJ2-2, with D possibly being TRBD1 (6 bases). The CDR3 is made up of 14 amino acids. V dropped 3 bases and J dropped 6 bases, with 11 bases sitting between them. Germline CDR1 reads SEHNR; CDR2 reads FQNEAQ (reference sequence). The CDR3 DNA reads TGTGCCAGCAGCTTGGTGGGGGCCGCCGGGGAGCTGTTTTTT. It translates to CASSLVGAAGELFF.

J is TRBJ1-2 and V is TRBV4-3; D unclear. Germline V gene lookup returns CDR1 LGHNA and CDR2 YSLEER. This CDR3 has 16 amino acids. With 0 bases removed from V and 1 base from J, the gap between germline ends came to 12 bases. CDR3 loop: CASSQEVGGINYGYTF. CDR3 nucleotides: TGCGCCAGCAGCCAAGAAGTAGGAGGAATTAACTATGGCTACACCTTC.